Listed below are T cell receptor beta chains from one sample, sequenced in a study of OX40 agonist ivuxolimab in advanced cancers. TCRdb's copy holds only in-frame clones and misses some; the assay was immunoSEQ multiplex PCR. The sample lists under 100,000 clones, approximately 87% occurring once. The starting material was CD4+ or CD8+ T cells sorted from blood, obtained in a trial of the OX40 agonist ivuxolimab. Every receptor here comes from an adult with an advanced solid tumor such as melanoma, head and neck, liver or kidney cancer. CDR3s include the opening cysteine and the closing phenylalanine or tryptophan. A D gene is named only where the DNA matches it firmly. The size of a clone is reported for some rows only, either as once, few or many, or as a class for expanded clones.

>TRBJ2-5|NA|TRBD2|TRBV30
TGTGCCTGGAGTGTAGTCGCGGGGGGGCGGGAGACCCAGTACTTC
CAWSVVAGGRETQYF
>TRBJ1-2|NA|NA|TRBV4-2
TGTGCCAGCAGCCAGACAGACTATGGCTACACCTTC
CASSQTDYGYTF
>TRBJ1-4|NA|TRBD1|TRBV7-2
TGTGCCAGCAGCGGGACAGGGGGTGGTGAAAAACTGTTTTTT
CASSGTGGGEKLFF
>TRBJ2-7|NA|NA|TRBV6-5
TGTGCCAGCAGTTACGGATCCCCCGGGACATCCTACGAGCAGTACTTC
CASSYGSPGTSYEQYF
>TRBJ1-2|NA|TRBD1|TRBV27
TGTGCCAGCAGTTTGGACAGGGGAACATATGGCTACACCTTC
CASSLDRGTYGYTF
>TRBJ2-5|NA|NA|TRBV4-2
TGTGCCAGCAGCCAAGACACCCGACACGGAGAGACCCAGTACTTC
CASSQDTRHGETQYF
>TRBJ1-6|NA|NA|TRBV6-5
TGTGCCAGCAGTTACTTGACTCTCTATAATTCACCCCTCCACTTT
CASSYLTLYNSPLHF
>TRBJ2-5|NA|TRBD2|TRBV7-9
TGTGCCAGCAGCCCGGGGGGGGACGAGGCTCAAGAGACCCAGTACTTC
CASSPGGDEAQETQYF
>TRBJ1-6|NA|NA|TRBV9
TGTGCCAGCAGCGTGGACAGCCGAGGGCCACCCCTCCACTTT
CASSVDSRGPPLHF
>TRBJ2-7|NA|TRBD1|TRBV5-1
TGCGCCAGCAGCCGACAGGGGAGCTCCTACGAGCAGTACTTC
CASSRQGSSYEQYF
>TRBJ2-5|NA|TRBD1|TRBV11-2
TGTGCCAGCAGCTTAGGGACAGGGGAGACCCAGTACTTC
CASSLGTGETQYF
>TRBJ1-5|NA|NA|TRBV12-5
TGTGCTAGTGGTTTGTTCTCCGGAAAGTTCAATCAGCCCCAGCATTTT
CASGLFSGKFNQPQHF
>TRBJ2-1|NA|TRBD1|TRBV7-9
TGTGCCAGCAGCCCGACTGGCACAGACAGGGTGGTCTACAATGAGCAGTTCTTC
CASSPTGTDRVVYNEQFF
>TRBJ2-5|NA|NA|TRBV9
TGTGCCAGCAGCGTAGGATCAGCACTTAAAGAGACCCAGTACTTC
CASSVGSALKETQYF
>TRBJ2-2|NA|TRBD2|TRBV7-9
TGTGCCAGCAGCATTAGCGGGGGTTCCACCGGGGAGCTGTTTTTT
CASSISGGSTGELFF
>TRBJ1-5|NA|NA|TRBV18
TGTGCCAGCTCACCAACGCCTAAGAATCAGCCCCAGCATTTT
CASSPTPKNQPQHF
>TRBJ1-3|NA|NA|TRBV6-5
TGTGCCAGCAAGAGAAGCGGGTCTGGAAACACCATATATTTT
CASKRSGSGNTIYF
>TRBJ1-4|NA|TRBD1|TRBV5-1
TGCGCCAGCAGCTTGGCCTCACCGGGACAGGGGCTGTTTTTT
CASSLASPGQGLFF
>TRBJ2-5|NA|NA|TRBV5-4
TGTGCCAGCAGCTCCCCCGGCGAGACCCAGTACTTC
CASSSPGETQYF
>TRBJ2-7|many|NA|TRBV7-7
TGTGCCAGCAGCTTTCGCAGGGACTCCTACGAGCAGTACTTC
CASSFRRDSYEQYF